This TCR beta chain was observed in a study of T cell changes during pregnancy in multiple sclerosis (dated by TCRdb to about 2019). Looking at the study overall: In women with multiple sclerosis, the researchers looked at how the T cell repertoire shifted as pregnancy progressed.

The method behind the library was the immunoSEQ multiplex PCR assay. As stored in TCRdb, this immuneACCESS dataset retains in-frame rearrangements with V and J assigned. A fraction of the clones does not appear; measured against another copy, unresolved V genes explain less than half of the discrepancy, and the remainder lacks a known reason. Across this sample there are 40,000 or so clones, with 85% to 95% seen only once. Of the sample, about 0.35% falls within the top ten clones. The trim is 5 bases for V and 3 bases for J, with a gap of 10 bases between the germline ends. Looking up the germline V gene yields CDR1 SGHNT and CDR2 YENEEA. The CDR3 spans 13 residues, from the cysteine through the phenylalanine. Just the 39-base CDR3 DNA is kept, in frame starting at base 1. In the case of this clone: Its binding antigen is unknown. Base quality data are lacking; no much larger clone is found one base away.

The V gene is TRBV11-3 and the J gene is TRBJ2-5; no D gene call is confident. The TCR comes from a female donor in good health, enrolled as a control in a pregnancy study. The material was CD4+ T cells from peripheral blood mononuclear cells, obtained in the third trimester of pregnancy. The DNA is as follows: TGTGCCAGCAGCCCAGGCACTGAAGAGACCCAGTACTTC. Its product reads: CASSPGTEETQYF.